These 10 T cell receptor beta chains were sequenced from one sample in a study of cytomegalovirus exposure and HLA in healthy donors. Amplification used 60 Vbeta primers and 13 Jbeta primers. The data were produced by immunoSEQ multiplex PCR, yet TCRdb's version contains in-frame clones alone and is incomplete. The data hold about 200,000 clones, with about 76% observed a single time. Sequenced input: PBMCs. The receptors were gathered from a male donor in good health and CMV-seropositive.

This rearrangement joins TRBV18 to TRBJ1-2; TRBD1 aligns across 8 bases. Trimming cost V 5 bases and J 4 bases; bases outside gene matches: 15. In germline, CDR1 is KGHSH, CDR2 LQKENI. This CDR3 is built from 17 residues. For the CDR3, the DNA is TGTGCCAGCTCAGGACAGGGTATGCTTCACGACTCCTATGGCTACACCTTC. Translated, it gives CASSGQGMLHDSYGYTF.

The chain carries TRBV30 and TRBJ1-1; TRBD1 matches at 8 bases. Germline trimming cut 4 bases from V and 2 bases from J; bases unmatched to any gene: 3. The germline gives CDR1 GTSNPN, CDR2 SVGIG (reference sequence). There are 13 residues in the CDR3. In DNA, the CDR3 is TGTGCCTGGAAACAGGGGGAAAACACTGAAGCTTTCTTT. This translates into CAWKQGENTEAFF.

This clone has just one count. The rearrangement uses TRBV5-1 and TRBJ2-7; TRBD1 is a possible D gene (6 bases). The V gene's germline CDR1 is SGHRS and CDR2 YFSETQ. Trimming stripped 0 bases from V and 0 bases from J, with 13 bases between. The CDR3 length is 16 residues. Written as DNA, the CDR3 is TGCGCCAGCAGCTTGGACCGGGACACCAGCTCCTACGAGCAGTACTTC. Its protein is CASSLDRDTSSYEQYF.

The rearrangement links TRBV28 to TRBJ2-7; TRBD1 matches 7 bases. Looked up from germline, CDR1 is MDHEN and CDR2 is SYDVKM. Unmatched junction bases numbered 7, after V lost 6 bases and J lost 2 bases. This CDR3 contains 14 residues. The CDR3 DNA follows: TGTGCCAGCAGCTATAGGGACAGTCCCTACGAGCAGTACTTC. Encoded protein: CASSYRDSPYEQYF.

The chain recombines TRBV19 with TRBJ2-5; perhaps TRBD2 as D (5 bases). Germline CDR1 LNHDA, CDR2 SQIVND (reference sequence). This CDR3 has 16 amino acids. Trimming took 5 bases from V and 4 from J, leaving 20 bases between them. CDR3 region: CASSYRLSGKPETQYF. Written as DNA, the CDR3 is TGTGCCAGTAGTTACCGACTAAGCGGAAAACCAGAGACCCAGTACTTC.

The chain employs TRBV4-3 and TRBJ2-7; perhaps TRBD2 as D (6 bases). This CDR3 spans 14 amino acids. V was clipped by 0 bases and J by 4 bases, with 10 bases between them. The germline CDR1 and CDR2 sequences are LGHNA and YSLEER. CDR3 bases: TGCGCCAGCAGCCAAGAGGGACTGGGGTACGAGCAGTACTTC. Amino acid sequence: CASSQEGLGYEQYF.

The CDR3: CASSPDQGSGNYGYTF. The CDR3 DNA follows: TGTGCCAGCAGTCCTGATCAGGGAAGTGGTAACTATGGCTACACCTTC. The chain carries TRBV5-5 and TRBJ1-2; perhaps TRBD1 as D (5 bases). V was trimmed by 5 bases and J by 1 base, leaving 18 bases between them. CDR1 is SGHKS and CDR2 is YYEKEE in the germline V gene (reference sequence). CDR3 length equals 16 residues.

J is TRBJ1-6 and V is TRBV5-1; D is possibly TRBD1 (5 bases). Trimming shortened V by 0 bases and J by 8 bases, and 9 bases separated the two germline ends. The CDR3 extends over 14 amino acids. The germline CDR1 and CDR2 sequences are SGHRS and YFSETQ. The chain's CDR3 is CASSLAGGYSPLHF. In nucleotides, the CDR3 is TGCGCCAGCAGCTTGGCCGGGGGATATTCACCCCTCCACTTT.

This clone was observed a handful of times. This chain joins TRBV9 and TRBJ1-1; 11 nucleotides line up with TRBD1. The CDR3 consists of 14 residues. Trimming removed 10 bases from V and 3 bases from J; junction bases left unmatched: 8. CDR1 and CDR2 (germline): SGDLS, YYNGEE. The CDR3 sequence is CAGNRDRGYTEAFF. As DNA, the CDR3 is TGTGCCGGTAACCGGGACAGGGGGTACACTGAAGCTTTCTTT.

This rearrangement joins TRBV7-2 to TRBJ1-2; no clear D. V lost 5 bases to trimming and J lost 6 bases, with 10 bases between them. The CDR3 spans 12 residues. Germline CDR1 SGHTA, CDR2 FQGNSA. CDR3 nucleotide sequence: TGTGCCAGCAGCCTACAGAGGGATGGCTACACCTTC. Translating it yields CASSLQRDGYTF.